Below are 17 T cell receptor beta chains sequenced from a single sample in a study of chemoradiotherapy in HPV16-positive cancers. Using immunoSEQ multiplex PCR, the repertoire was profiled, and TCRdb retains in-frame clones only, with some absent. The sample has 2,000 or so clones; 65% to 85% are singletons. Sequenced material: tumor tissue, taken from a patient who underwent chemoradiotherapy. All receptors come from a human donor with HPV-associated anogenital cancer.

J is TRBJ1-1 and V is TRBV30; the D gene is possibly TRBD1 (5 bases). Deletions cut 2 bases from V and 6 bases from J, with 16 bases between. This CDR3 contains 14 residues. Looked up from germline, CDR1 is GTSNPN and CDR2 is SVGIG (reference sequence). The CDR3 reads CAWSQDAGGSEAFF. The DNA of the CDR3 is TGTGCCTGGAGTCAGGACGCTGGGGGGTCTGAAGCTTTCTTT.

This chain connects TRBV21-1 to TRBJ2-7; the table's D call, TRBD2, has no DNA check behind it. TRBV21-1 is a known pseudogene. This CDR3 is 15 amino acids long. CDR3 sequence: CASSLSGTSVYEQYF. The CDR3 coding sequence is TGTGCCAGCAGCTTATCCGGGACTAGCGTCTACGAGCAGTACTTC.

The J gene is TRBJ2-2, the V gene TRBV5-5; no clear D gene. V lost 0 bases and J 4 bases, leaving 7 bases between the germline ends. Germline V gene lookup returns CDR1 SGHKS and CDR2 YYEKEE (reference sequence). The CDR3 runs 14 residues. The chain's CDR3 is CASSLEDTTGELFF. The CDR3 region has the DNA TGTGCCAGCAGCTTGGAAGATACCACCGGGGAGCTGTTTTTT. Complete variable domain (other parts from reference TRBV5-5 and TRBJ2-2): DAGVTQSPTHLIKTRGQQVTLRCSPISGHKSVSWYQQVLGQGPQFIFQYYEKEERGRGNFPDRFSARQFPNYSSELNVNALLLGDSALYLCASSLEDTTGELFFGEGSRLTVL.

The chain links TRBV11-3 to TRBJ1-4; TRBD1 might be the D (5 bases). Germline lookup yields CDR1 SGHNT and CDR2 YENEEA. CDR3 length equals 18 residues. Trimming removed 1 base from V and 3 bases from J, with 18 bases in between. The CDR3 bases are TGTGCCAGCAGCTTAGCCTCATGGGGCAAAGCTGCTAATGAAAAACTGTTTTTT. This translates into CASSLASWGKAANEKLFF.

The chain combines TRBV9 with TRBJ2-7; D is perhaps TRBD2 (5 bases). The CDR3 has 16 amino acids. The V and J ends lost 3 bases and 5 bases respectively, with 21 bases between them. Germline-derived CDR1 and CDR2 are SGDLS and YYNGEE. The CDR3 DNA reads as TGTGCCAGCAGCGACCGCCTTGGGTCCGGGAAGGACGAGCAGTACTTC. Encoded protein: CASSDRLGSGKDEQYF.

This clone was seen just once. V and J are TRBV7-2 and TRBJ2-3; 10 bases map to TRBD2. Trimming at V came to 3 bases and at J to 0 bases, leaving 6 bases not matched to a gene. Germline values: CDR1 SGHTA, CDR2 FQGNSA. The CDR3 has 17 amino acids. CDR3 sequence reads: CASSFWGLASSTDTQYF. For the CDR3, the DNA is TGTGCCAGCAGCTTTTGGGGACTAGCGTCTAGCACAGATACGCAGTATTTT.

This clone has a handful of counts. The chain employs TRBV9 and TRBJ2-3, with 10 bases identical to TRBD2. The V segment lost 0 bases and the J segment 0 bases; nucleotides outside the gene matches: 4. The CDR3 runs to 17 residues. The germline CDR1 and CDR2 sequences are SGDLS and YYNGEE. CDR3 loop: CASSVEWTSGSTDTQYF. CDR3 in DNA: TGTGCCAGCAGCGTAGAGTGGACTAGCGGTAGCACAGATACGCAGTATTTT.

The genes are TRBV11-2 and TRBJ2-7; D is perhaps TRBD1 (5 bases). Trimming cost V 0 bases and J 2 bases, with 11 bases left between them. CDR3 length: 15 amino acids. Germline V gene sequence: CDR1 SGHAT, CDR2 FQNNGV. CDR3 nucleotide sequence: TGTGCCAGCAGCTTAGACCCGACAGCTACCTACGAGCAGTACTTC. This translates into CASSLDPTATYEQYF.

V gene TRBV5-1 combines with J gene TRBJ1-3; no firm D call. V lost 0 bases to trimming and J lost 2 bases, with 12 bases between them. Germline V lookup: CDR1 SGHRS, CDR2 YFSETQ. The CDR3 loop spans 16 amino acids. The CDR3 protein is CASSLVGSAAGNTIYF. The CDR3 DNA follows: TGCGCCAGCAGCTTGGTAGGGTCAGCGGCTGGAAACACCATATATTTT.

This clone was seen once. The V gene is TRBV7-3, the J gene TRBJ2-3; TRBD2 agrees at 9 bases. Germline values: CDR1 SGHTA, CDR2 FQGTGA. This CDR3 has 17 amino acids. V was clipped by 4 bases and J by 0 bases; unmatched bases: 8. As DNA, the CDR3 is TGTGCCAGCAGCTCAGGGGCTAGCGGGACTAGCACAGATACGCAGTATTTT. Translated, it gives CASSSGASGTSTDTQYF.

The J gene is TRBJ1-1, the V gene TRBV27, with D possibly TRBD1 on 5 matching bases. V lost 5 bases to trimming and J lost 8 bases, with 12 bases between them. Germline CDR1 is MNHEY and CDR2 is SMNVEV (reference sequence). The CDR3 runs to 12 residues. The CDR3 reads CASSRGSSEAFF. The CDR3 coding sequence is TGTGCCAGCAGTCGGGGGAGTTCCGAAGCTTTCTTT.

This chain uses TRBV30 with TRBJ1-1; D is uncertain. This CDR3 is built from 15 residues. The V and J ends lost 0 bases and 0 bases respectively, with 11 bases between them. Germline V gives CDR1 GTSNPN, CDR2 SVGIG (reference sequence). The CDR3 loop reads CAWSVRGSMNTEAFF. CDR3 DNA: TGTGCCTGGAGTGTACGAGGATCGATGAACACTGAAGCTTTCTTT.

This rearrangement joins TRBV19 to TRBJ2-3; 7 bases agree with TRBD2. CDR3 length: 14 amino acids. CDR1 and CDR2 (germline): LNHDA, SQIVND (reference sequence). After removal of 7 bases from V and 0 bases from J, the junction contained 4 bases not matched to a gene. The CDR3 DNA reads TGTGCCAGTACTGATAGCGGGAGCACAGATACGCAGTATTTT. It is translated as CASTDSGSTDTQYF.

The chain employs TRBV7-2 and TRBJ2-2, with 8 positions matching TRBD1. This CDR3 spans 16 amino acids. Germline V lookup: CDR1 SGHTA, CDR2 FQGNSA. The J segment lost 6 bases and the V segment lost 5 bases, leaving 11 bases of the junction unmatched. The CDR3, as DNA: TGTGCCAGCAGCGGGGCCGGGACAGGAGGCCCCGGGGAGCTGTTTTTT. Its translation is CASSGAGTGGPGELFF.

The CDR3 DNA reads as TGTGCCAGCAGCTGGACAGCGGGAGAGGGGACCCAGTACTTC. This translates into CASSWTAGEGTQYF. The chain joins TRBV5-8 to TRBJ2-5, with 8 bases lining up with TRBD2. Germline loops: CDR1 SGHTS, CDR2 YDEGEE. The CDR3 is 14 residues long. V was clipped by 3 bases and J by 7 bases; unmatched bases: 8.

The chain links TRBV7-3 to TRBJ2-5, with 11 bases identical to TRBD2. Losses at the gene ends were 3 bases for V and 5 bases for J; bases not matched to a gene: 5. The CDR3 covers 15 residues. Per germline, CDR1 SGHTA and CDR2 FQGTGA. CDR3 DNA: TGTGCCAGCAGCTTGACTAGCGGGACGACGGAGACCCAGTACTTC. It translates to CASSLTSGTTETQYF. Combining the CDR3 with reference TRBV7-3 and TRBJ2-5 gives the whole variable domain GAGVSQTPSNKVTEKGKYVELRCDPISGHTALYWYRQSLGQGPEFLIYFQGTGAADDSGLPNDRFFAVRPEGSVSTLKIQRTERGDSAVYLCASSLTSGTTETQYFGPGTRLLVL.

V and J are TRBV5-1 and TRBJ1-1; a possible D gene is TRBD1 (5 bases). Between the trimmed V and J ends, which lost 5 bases and 0 bases, there was a span of 11 bases. Germline loops: CDR1 SGHRS, CDR2 YFSETQ. This CDR3 region has 14 residues. The DNA for the CDR3 is TGCGCCAGCAGGCCGGGACGGATGAACACTGAAGCTTTCTTT. Amino acid sequence: CASRPGRMNTEAFF. The full variable domain, rest sourced from reference TRBV5-1 and TRBJ1-1, is KAGVTQTPRYLIKTRGQQVTLSCSPISGHRSVSWYQQTPGQGLQFLFEYFSETQRNKGNFPGRFSGRQFSNSRSEMNVSTLELGDSALYLCASRPGRMNTEAFFGQGTRLTVV.